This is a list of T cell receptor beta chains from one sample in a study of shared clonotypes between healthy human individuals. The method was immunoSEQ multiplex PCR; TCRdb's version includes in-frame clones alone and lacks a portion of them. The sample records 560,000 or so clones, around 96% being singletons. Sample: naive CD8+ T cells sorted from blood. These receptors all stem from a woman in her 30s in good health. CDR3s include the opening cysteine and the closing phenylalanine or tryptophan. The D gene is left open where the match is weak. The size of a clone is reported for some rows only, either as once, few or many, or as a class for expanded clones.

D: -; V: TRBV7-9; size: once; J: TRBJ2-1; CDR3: CASSLVRGLDNEQFF; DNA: TGTGCCAGCAGCTTAGTGAGAGGGCTCGACAATGAGCAGTTCTTC
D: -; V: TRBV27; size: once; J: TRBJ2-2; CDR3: CASSPQEAGELFF; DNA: TGTGCCAGCAGTCCCCAGGAAGCCGGGGAGCTGTTTTTT
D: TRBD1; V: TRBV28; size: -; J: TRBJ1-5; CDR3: CASRVTTGEPYQPQHF; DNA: TGTGCCAGCAGGGTTACGACAGGGGAGCCCTATCAGCCCCAGCATTTT
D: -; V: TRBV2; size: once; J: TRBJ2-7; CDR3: CASSEALAQYEQYF; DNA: TGTGCCAGCAGTGAAGCACTAGCCCAATACGAGCAGTACTTC
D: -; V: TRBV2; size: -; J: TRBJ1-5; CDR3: CASSEGLQNQPQHF; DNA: TGTGCCAGCAGTGAGGGCCTACAAAATCAGCCCCAGCATTTT
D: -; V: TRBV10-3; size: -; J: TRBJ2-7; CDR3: CAISESTHKYEQYF; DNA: TGTGCCATCAGTGAGTCTACACACAAGTACGAGCAGTACTTC
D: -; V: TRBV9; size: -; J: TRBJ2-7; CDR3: CASSVEGGSYEQYF; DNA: TGTGCCAGCAGCGTAGAGGGGGGTTCCTACGAGCAGTACTTC
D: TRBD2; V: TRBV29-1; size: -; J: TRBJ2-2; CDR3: CSVSGGRKGGELFF; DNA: TGCAGCGTTTCTGGCGGGAGGAAGGGCGGGGAGCTGTTTTTT
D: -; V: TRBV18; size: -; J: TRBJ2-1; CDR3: CASSPPLTSSYNEQFF; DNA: TGTGCCAGCTCACCACCGTTAACTAGTAGTTACAATGAGCAGTTCTTC
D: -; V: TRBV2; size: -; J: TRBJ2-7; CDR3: CASIPGRYEQYF; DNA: TGTGCCAGCATCCCCGGAAGGTACGAGCAGTACTTC
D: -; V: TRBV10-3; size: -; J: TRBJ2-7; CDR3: CAISERPGVGEQYF; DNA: TGTGCCATCAGTGAGAGGCCAGGGGTGGGAGAGCAGTACTTC
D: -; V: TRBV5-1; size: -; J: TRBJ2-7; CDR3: CASSLDNPGSYEQYF; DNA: TGCGCCAGCAGCTTGGACAATCCGGGCTCCTACGAGCAGTACTTC
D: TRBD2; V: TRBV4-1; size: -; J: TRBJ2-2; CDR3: CASSQVPGGTGELFF; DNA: TGCGCCAGCAGCCAAGTCCCGGGAGGCACCGGGGAGCTGTTTTTT
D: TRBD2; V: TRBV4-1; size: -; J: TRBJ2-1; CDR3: CASSPQFIRGRENNEQFF; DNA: TGCGCCAGCAGCCCCCAATTCATTCGCGGGAGGGAAAACAATGAGCAGTTCTTC
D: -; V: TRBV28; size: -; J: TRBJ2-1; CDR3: CASSVTGLAYNEQFF; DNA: TGTGCCAGCAGTGTGACAGGTCTCGCGTACAATGAGCAGTTCTTC
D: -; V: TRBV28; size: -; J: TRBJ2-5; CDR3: CASSFEGPQETQYF; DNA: TGTGCCAGCAGTTTTGAGGGTCCACAAGAGACCCAGTACTTC
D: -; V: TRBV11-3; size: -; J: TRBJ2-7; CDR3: CASSSGWESDEQYF; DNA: TGTGCCAGCAGCTCGGGGTGGGAATCCGACGAGCAGTACTTC
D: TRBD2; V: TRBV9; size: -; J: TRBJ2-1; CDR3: CASSAGLAGWYEQFF; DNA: TGTGCCAGCAGCGCGGGACTAGCGGGATGGTATGAGCAGTTCTTC
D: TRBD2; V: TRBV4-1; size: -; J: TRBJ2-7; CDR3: CASSQDPLLAETGQYF; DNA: TGCGCCAGCAGCCAAGATCCCCTACTAGCGGAGACCGGGCAGTACTTC
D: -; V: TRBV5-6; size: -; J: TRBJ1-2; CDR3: CASSFRSPNYGYTF; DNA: TGTGCCAGCAGCTTCCGGTCCCCAAACTATGGCTACACCTTC
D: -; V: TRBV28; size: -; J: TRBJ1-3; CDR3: CASSLGSNSGNTIYF; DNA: TGTGCCAGCAGTTTGGGCAGCAACTCTGGAAACACCATATATTTT
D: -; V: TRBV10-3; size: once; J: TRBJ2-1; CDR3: CAISETGSSYNEQFF; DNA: TGTGCCATCAGTGAGACCGGGAGTTCCTACAATGAGCAGTTCTTC
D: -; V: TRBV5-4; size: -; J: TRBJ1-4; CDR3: CASSPPGLDEKLFF; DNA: TGTGCCAGCAGCCCCCCAGGGTTGGATGAAAAACTGTTTTTT
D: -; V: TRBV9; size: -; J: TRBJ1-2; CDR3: CASSVAANYGYTF; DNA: TGTGCCAGCAGCGTAGCAGCTAACTATGGCTACACCTTC
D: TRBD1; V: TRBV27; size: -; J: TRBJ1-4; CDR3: CASRGGTGINEKLFF; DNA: TGTGCCAGCAGGGGGGGGACAGGGATTAATGAAAAACTGTTTTTT
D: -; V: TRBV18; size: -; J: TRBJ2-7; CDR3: CASSPPAGDEQYF; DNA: TGTGCCAGCTCACCACCTGCAGGGGACGAGCAGTACTTC
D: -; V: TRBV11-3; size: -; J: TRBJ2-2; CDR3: CASSLESGELFF; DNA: TGTGCCAGCAGCTTAGAGTCAGGGGAGCTGTTTTTT
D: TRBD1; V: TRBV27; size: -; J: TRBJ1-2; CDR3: CASSLRTGGGYGYTF; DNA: TGTGCCAGCAGTTTACGGACAGGGGGTGGCTATGGCTACACCTTC
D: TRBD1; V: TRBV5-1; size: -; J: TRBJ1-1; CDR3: CASSHSRQGARTEAFF; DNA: TGCGCCAGCAGCCACAGCCGACAGGGGGCGAGGACTGAAGCTTTCTTT
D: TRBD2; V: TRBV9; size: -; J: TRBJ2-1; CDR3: CASSNSGSREQFF; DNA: TGTGCCAGCAGCAATAGCGGGAGTCGTGAGCAGTTCTTC
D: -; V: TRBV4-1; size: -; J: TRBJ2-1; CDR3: CASSQGRGPYNEQFF; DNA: TGCGCCAGCAGCCAAGGCAGGGGCCCCTACAATGAGCAGTTCTTC
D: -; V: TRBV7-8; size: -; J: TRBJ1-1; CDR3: CASSLNLGAEENTEAFF; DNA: TGTGCCAGCAGCTTAAATCTTGGCGCCGAGGAGAACACTGAAGCTTTCTTT
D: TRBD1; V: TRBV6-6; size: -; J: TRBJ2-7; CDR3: CASSYMGQGYEQYF; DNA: TGTGCCAGCAGTTACATGGGACAGGGCTACGAGCAGTACTTC
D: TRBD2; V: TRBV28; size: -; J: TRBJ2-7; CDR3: CASSLIRLAGGGEQYF; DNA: TGTGCCAGCAGCCTCATAAGACTAGCGGGAGGGGGCGAGCAGTACTTC
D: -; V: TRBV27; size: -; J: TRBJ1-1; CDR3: CASMNTLGAFF; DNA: TGTGCCAGCATGAACACCCTGGGAGCTTTCTTT
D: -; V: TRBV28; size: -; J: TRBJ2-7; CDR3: CASTPLELAEGISYEQYF; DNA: TGTGCCAGCACTCCTTTGGAGCTCGCAGAGGGTATTTCCTACGAGCAGTACTTC
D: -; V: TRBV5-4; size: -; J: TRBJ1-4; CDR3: CASSPGRGEKLFF; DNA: TGTGCCAGCAGCCCCGGGCGGGGGGAAAAACTGTTTTTT
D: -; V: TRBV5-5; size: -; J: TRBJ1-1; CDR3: CASSFVLNTEAFF; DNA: TGTGCCAGCAGCTTCGTTCTGAACACTGAAGCTTTCTTT
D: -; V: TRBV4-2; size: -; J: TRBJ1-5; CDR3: CASSQERVANQPQHF; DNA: TGTGCCAGCAGCCAAGAAAGGGTGGCCAATCAGCCCCAGCATTTT
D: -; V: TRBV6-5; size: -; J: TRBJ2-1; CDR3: CASRSSEGSWYEQFF; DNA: TGTGCCAGCAGGTCAAGTGAGGGGAGTTGGTATGAGCAGTTCTTC
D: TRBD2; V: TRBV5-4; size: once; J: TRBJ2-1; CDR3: CASSLRLAGSDEQFF; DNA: TGTGCCAGCAGCTTGAGACTAGCGGGATCGGATGAGCAGTTCTTC
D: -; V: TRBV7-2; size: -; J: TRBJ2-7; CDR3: CASSLGPGDEQYF; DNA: TGTGCCAGCAGCTTAGGGCCAGGGGACGAGCAGTACTTC
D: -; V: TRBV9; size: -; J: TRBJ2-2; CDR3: CASSRQNTGELFF; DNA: TGTGCCAGCAGCCGACAGAACACCGGGGAGCTGTTTTTT
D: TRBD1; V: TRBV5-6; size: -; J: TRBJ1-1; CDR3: CASSAGQANTEAFF; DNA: TGTGCCAGCAGCGCGGGACAGGCCAACACTGAAGCTTTCTTT
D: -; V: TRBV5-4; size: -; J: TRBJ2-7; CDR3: CASSLVGGSYEQYF; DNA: TGTGCCAGCAGCTTAGTAGGGGGCTCCTACGAGCAGTACTTC
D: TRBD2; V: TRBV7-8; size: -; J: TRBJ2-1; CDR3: CASSFPRTSGSGNEQFF; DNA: TGTGCCAGCAGCTTTCCGAGGACTAGCGGGAGCGGTAATGAGCAGTTCTTC
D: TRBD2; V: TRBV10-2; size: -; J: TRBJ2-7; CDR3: CASSVSPEREASYEQYF; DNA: TGCGCCAGCAGTGTTTCTCCGGAGCGGGAGGCCTCCTACGAGCAGTACTTC
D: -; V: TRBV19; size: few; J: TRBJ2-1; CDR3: CATGADSGSYNEQFF; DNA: TGTGCCACGGGGGCTGATAGCGGGTCCTACAATGAGCAGTTCTTC
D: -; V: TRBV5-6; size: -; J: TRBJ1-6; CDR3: CASSLGWGHSPLHF; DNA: TGTGCCAGCAGCTTGGGATGGGGGCATTCACCCCTCCACTTT
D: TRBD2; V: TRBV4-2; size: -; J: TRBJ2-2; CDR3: CASSQERTRVNTGELFF; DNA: TGTGCCAGCAGCCAAGAGAGGACTAGGGTTAACACCGGGGAGCTGTTTTTT
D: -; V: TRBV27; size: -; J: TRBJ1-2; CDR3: CASSTGAGGYTF; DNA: TGTGCCAGCAGTACAGGAGCGGGTGGCTACACCTTC
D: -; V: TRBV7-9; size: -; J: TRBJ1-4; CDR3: CASSNTMAGAKLFF; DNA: TGTGCCAGCAGCAACACGATGGCGGGGGCGAAACTGTTTTTT
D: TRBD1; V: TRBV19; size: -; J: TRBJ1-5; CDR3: CASSGTAGGVQPQHF; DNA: TGTGCCAGTAGTGGAACCGCAGGGGGCGTTCAGCCCCAGCATTTT